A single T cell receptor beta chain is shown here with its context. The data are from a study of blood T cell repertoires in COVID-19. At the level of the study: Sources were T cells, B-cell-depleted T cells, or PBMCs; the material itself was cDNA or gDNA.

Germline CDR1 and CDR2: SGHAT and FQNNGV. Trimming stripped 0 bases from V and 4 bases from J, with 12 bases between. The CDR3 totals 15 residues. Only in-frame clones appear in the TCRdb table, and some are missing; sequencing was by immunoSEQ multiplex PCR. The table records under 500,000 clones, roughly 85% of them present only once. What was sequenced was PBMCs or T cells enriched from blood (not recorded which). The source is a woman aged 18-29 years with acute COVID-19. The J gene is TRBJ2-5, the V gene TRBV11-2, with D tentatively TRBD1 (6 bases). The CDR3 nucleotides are TGTGCCAGCAGCTTAGAAGTCACAGGGATAGAGACCCAGTACTTC. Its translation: CASSLEVTGIETQYF. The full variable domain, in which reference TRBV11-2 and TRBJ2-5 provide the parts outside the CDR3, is EAGVAQSPRYKIIEKRQSVAFWCNPISGHATLYWYQQILGQGPKLLIQFQNNGVVDDSQLPKDRFSAERLKGVDSTLKIQPAKLEDSAVYLCASSLEVTGIETQYFGPGTRLLVL.